This entry lists 26 T cell receptor beta chains sequenced from one sample in a study of blood T cells in healthy people across ages (dated by TCRdb to 2014 to 2015). The library was produced with 5' RACE. Instrument on record: Illumina HiSeq 2500. A second PCR of about 6 to 11 cycles was performed with a sample-barcoded 5' primer and a J-beta primer mix. TCRdb passed the public sequencing reads through fastp at Q25 and MiXCR, retaining productive beta sequences. Rows with one shared CDR3 protein collapse into an entry with the most common genes and DNA. This sample gives approximately 810,000 distinct CDR3 sequences in total; around 30% of them show up just once. The ten largest clones capture around 15% of the sample. The source material was blood. These receptors all come from a woman older than 75 in good health.

This clonotype was counted many times. V usage is TRBV10-3 and J usage is TRBJ2-1; the D gene is possibly TRBD2 (6 bases). In germline, CDR1 is ENHRY, CDR2 SYGVKD. The CDR3 is 12 amino acids. Trimming removed 5 bases at V and 7 bases at J, with 9 bases between. The CDR3 DNA follows: TGTGCCATCAGTTGGGACTGGAATGAGCAGTTCTTC. Translation gives CAISWDWNEQFF.

This clonotype came up many times. The gene calls are TRBV24-1 and TRBJ2-5; 10 bases fit TRBD2. This CDR3 is built from 14 residues. The trim removed 9 bases at V and 5 bases at J, leaving 8 bases unmatched. From germline, CDR1 is KGHDR and CDR2 SFDVKD. CDR3 sequence (DNA): TGTGCCACCGGAGCCGGGACTAGCGCTGAGACCCAGTACTTC. Its protein product is CATGAGTSAETQYF.

This chain uses TRBV6-2 or TRBV6-3 with TRBJ2-1, with 9 positions matching TRBD2. The V and J ends lost 1 base and 8 bases, in that order; junction bases with no gene match: 6. The length of the CDR3 is 15 residues. The V gene's germline CDR1 is MNHEY and CDR2 SVGEGT. In DNA, the CDR3 is TGTGCCAGCAGTTACTTGACTAGCGGCGGGGATGAGCAGTTCTTC. Translating gives CASSYLTSGGDEQFF.

Of note for this clonotype: The junction differs from germline at one of its ends, possibly a read error. The chain carries TRBV15 and TRBJ1-2, with D perhaps TRBD1 (5 bases). This CDR3 comprises 14 residues. Germline assignment: CDR1 LNHNV and CDR2 YYDKDF (reference sequence). CDR3 sequence (DNA): TGTGCTACCAGCAGAGAACGGGGGGATGCTGGCTACACCTTC. Translated: CATSRERGDAGYTF.

Regarding this clonotype: It may be a read error: a sequence one base away is much more abundant. The chain is built from TRBV7-9 and TRBJ2-7; TRBD1 matches at 9 bases. The J segment lost 3 bases and the V segment lost 4 bases, leaving 7 bases of the junction unmatched. Germline V gene sequence: CDR1 SEHNR, CDR2 FQNEAQ (reference sequence). There are 15 residues in the CDR3. In DNA, the CDR3 is TGTGCCAGCAGCTCAGAGGGACAGGGCGGCTACGAGCAGTACTTC. It yields the protein CASSSEGQGGYEQYF.

The rearrangement uses TRBV20-1 and TRBJ2-1; TRBD2 matches 12 bases. The CDR3 is 16 residues long. Germline trimming cut 1 base from V and 8 bases from J; bases unmatched to any gene: 9. CDR1 and CDR2 from the germline V gene are DFQATT and SNEGSKA (reference sequence). CDR3 amino acids: CSARGRLAGATDEQFF. The CDR3 coding sequence is TGCAGTGCTAGAGGACGACTAGCGGGAGCAACGGATGAGCAGTTCTTC.

The J gene is TRBJ1-1, the V gene TRBV20-1; D is ambiguous. CDR1 DFQATT and CDR2 SNEGSKA come from the germline V gene (reference sequence). The CDR3 covers 14 residues. The V gene lost 0 bases and the J gene lost 8 bases, with 16 bases spanning the gap. The CDR3 coding sequence is TGCAGTGCTAGAGATCGAGTTGCCGTACGGGAAGCTTTCTTT. This encodes CSARDRVAVREAFF.

The chain employs TRBV7-9 and TRBJ2-3; D unresolved. This CDR3 has 15 amino acids. Germline lookup yields CDR1 SEHNR and CDR2 FQNEAQ (reference sequence). Deletions cut 0 bases from V and 4 bases from J, with 11 bases between. The DNA of the CDR3 is TGTGCCAGCAGCTTAGCTCTTTCAGTTTCAGATACGCAGTATTTT. It translates to CASSLALSVSDTQYF.

V is TRBV6-5 and J is TRBJ1-1, with D perhaps TRBD1 (6 bases). CDR1 is MNHEY, CDR2 SVGAGI, per germline. Between the trimmed V and J ends, which lost 0 bases and 2 bases, there was a span of 16 bases. The CDR3 is made up of 17 amino acids. CDR3 bases: TGTGCCAGCAGTTACTCCGCCCCGGGGGCAGCCAACACTGAAGCTTTCTTT. It encodes CASSYSAPGAANTEAFF.

Of note for this clonotype: A clone one base away is much larger, so this may be a read error. The V call is TRBV6-5, the J call TRBJ1-1, with D unclear. Germline V gene sequence: CDR1 MNHEY, CDR2 SVGAGI. The CDR3 consists of 16 residues. V was cut by 6 bases and J by 0 bases, with 17 bases left in between. In nucleotides, the CDR3 is TGTGCCAGCAGACAAGGTTACAGCTACGTGAACACTGAAGCTTTCTTT. As protein: CASRQGYSYVNTEAFF.

CDR3 nucleotides: TGCAGTGCTCCAGGCGGACAGGGCCATGGCTACACCTTC. Translating it yields CSAPGGQGHGYTF. V and J are TRBV20-1 and TRBJ1-2, with 8 bases identical to TRBD1. Germline V CDR1 and CDR2: DFQATT, SNEGSKA (reference sequence). Germline trimming cut 5 bases from V and 6 bases from J; bases unmatched to any gene: 8. The CDR3 spans 13 residues.

The rearrangement links TRBV6-5 to TRBJ1-2; D unresolved. Germline-derived CDR1 and CDR2 are MNHEY and SVGAGI. This CDR3 spans 17 amino acids. Trimming stripped 0 bases from V and 7 bases from J, with 21 bases between. The CDR3 loop reads CASSYSAGSGGSGGYTF. CDR3 coding DNA: TGTGCCAGCAGTTACTCGGCTGGATCTGGTGGGTCAGGTGGCTACACCTTC.

This clonotype was observed a few times. The chain carries TRBV6-5 and TRBJ2-1; a weak D match, TRBD1 (5 bases). Germline-derived CDR1 and CDR2 are MNHEY and SVGAGI. CDR3 length equals 14 residues. V was clipped by 0 bases and J by 8 bases, with 11 bases between them. The CDR3 nucleotides are TGTGCCAGCAGTTACTCGAGAGACAGCCATGAGCAGTTCTTC. This translates into CASSYSRDSHEQFF.

With respect to this clonotype: A much larger clone lies a single base off, so this may be a read error. Here the CDR3 DNA reads TGCACCAGCAGTAGACAGAGCTCCTATAATTCACCCCTCCACTTT. As protein: CTSSRQSSYNSPLHF. This chain joins TRBV5-1 and TRBJ1-6; tentative D call: TRBD1 (5 bases). Germline assignment: CDR1 SGHRS and CDR2 YFSETQ. This CDR3 is 15 amino acids long.

This clonotype came up many times. The rearrangement joins TRBV7-2 to TRBJ1-2, with D tentatively TRBD1 (5 bases). The CDR3 has 15 residues. Trimming took 0 bases from V and 6 from J, leaving 14 bases between them. The germline CDR1 and CDR2 sequences are SGHTA and FQGNSA. Written as DNA, the CDR3 is TGTGCCAGCAGCTTAGCGCACGGGGGTGGAGATGGCTACACCTTC. Protein: CASSLAHGGGDGYTF.

Concerning this clonotype itself: This may stem from a read error, because a much larger clone lies one nucleotide away. V gene TRBV11-3 combines with J gene TRBJ2-7; either TRBD1 or TRBD2 may supply D (5 bases each). The closer fit of TRBJ2-5 to the DNA end suggests the J call may be wrong. The CDR3 extends over 16 amino acids. Germline V gives CDR1 SGHNT, CDR2 YENEEA. The CDR3 reads CASSRGTASNQGTQYF. The DNA of the CDR3 is TGTGCCAGCAGCCGAGGGACGGCTAGTAACCAAGGGACCCAGTACTTC.

This clonotype was observed many times. The rearrangement uses TRBV20-1 and TRBJ1-6; maybe TRBD1 (6 bases). CDR1 is DFQATT and CDR2 is SNEGSKA in the germline V gene (reference sequence). V lost 4 bases to trimming and J lost 6 bases, with 16 bases between them. The CDR3 runs to 15 residues. CDR3 protein: CSAKPEQGINSPLHF. CDR3 coding DNA: TGCAGTGCTAAACCCGAACAGGGAATTAATTCACCCCTCCACTTT.

As to this clonotype: A much larger clone sits a single nucleotide away, making a read error possible. The chain joins TRBV7-2 to TRBJ2-1; 11 positions match TRBD2. TRBJ2-7 explains the end of the DNA better; the J call may be wrong. The CDR3 runs 18 residues. Per the germline V gene, CDR1 is SGHTA and CDR2 is FQGNSA. CDR3 in amino acids: CASTNSGGAANSYNEQYF. Written as DNA, the CDR3 is TGTGCCAGCACCAATAGCGGGGGGGCCGCTAACTCCTACAATGAGCAGTACTTC.

The sample holds many counts of this clonotype. The chain carries TRBV12-3 or TRBV12-4 and TRBJ1-4, with 7 bases matching TRBD1. This CDR3 region has 14 residues. V trimming: 5 bases; J trimming: 7 bases; junction bases outside the gene matches: 7. CDR3 residues: CASSRRQGGEKLFF. DNA for the CDR3: TGTGCCAGCAGTCGGAGGCAGGGGGGTGAAAAACTGTTTTTT.

This chain joins TRBV7-2 and TRBJ2-1, with TRBD2 matching 12 bases. The CDR3 loop spans 15 amino acids. V lost 11 bases, J lost 7 bases, and 12 bases stayed unmatched. Looked up from germline, CDR1 is SGHTA and CDR2 is FQGNSA. CDR3: CAGSLAGGRGNEQFF. The CDR3 nucleotides are TGTGCCGGCTCTCTAGCGGGGGGGCGGGGGAATGAGCAGTTCTTC.

In its sample, this clonotype was seen a few times. The rearrangement links TRBV5-1 to TRBJ2-1; possibly TRBD1 for D (6 bases). CDR1 SGHRS and CDR2 YFSETQ come from the germline V gene. CDR3 length: 17 residues. V was shortened by 1 base and J by 3 bases, with 17 bases between the two germline ends. The chain's CDR3 is CASSLRPTGLLYNEQFF. The CDR3 nucleotides read TGCGCCAGCAGCTTGAGACCGACAGGACTCCTCTACAATGAGCAGTTCTTC.

The chain joins TRBV9 to TRBJ2-6; 12 bases agree with TRBD2. CDR3 length: 19 amino acids. Trimming at V came to 2 bases and at J to 1 base, leaving 7 bases not matched to a gene. Germline lookup yields CDR1 SGDLS and CDR2 YYNGEE. The chain's CDR3 is CASSVTSGGSTSGANVLTF. The CDR3, as DNA: TGTGCCAGCAGCGTGACTAGCGGGGGCTCAACTTCTGGGGCCAACGTCCTGACTTTC. Using reference TRBV9 and TRBJ2-6 for the parts outside the CDR3, the full variable domain is DSGVTQTPKHLITATGQRVTLRCSPRSGDLSVYWYQQSLDQGLQFLIQYYNGEERAKGNILERFSAQQFPDLHSELNLSSLELGDSALYFCASSVTSGGSTSGANVLTFGAGSRLTVL.

In its sample, this clonotype was seen many times. The V gene is TRBV5-1, the J gene TRBJ2-3; the match to TRBD2 covers 11 bases. The CDR3 runs 16 residues. J was trimmed by 2 bases and V by 5 bases; bases with no gene match: 7. CDR1 and CDR2 from the germline V gene are SGHRS and YFSETQ. The CDR3 loop reads CASSLTSGVLTDTQYF. As DNA, the CDR3 is TGCGCCAGCAGTCTGACTAGCGGGGTACTCACAGATACGCAGTATTTT.

This clonotype was seen only a few times. Just one base apart from a much larger clone, this may be a read error. The chain links TRBV7-9 to TRBJ2-7, with 10 bases that match TRBD1. CDR1 is SEHNR, CDR2 FQNEAQ, per germline (reference sequence). The CDR3 sequence is 15 residues long. V lost 1 base to trimming and J lost 12 bases; unmatched junction nucleotides: 12. CDR3 sequence (DNA): TGTGCCAGCAGCTTAGTATCCGGGACAGGGGAGACCCGGTACTTC. It is translated as CASSLVSGTGETRYF. The variable domain in full, with the rest retrieved from reference TRBV7-9 and TRBJ2-7, is DTGVSQNPRHKITKRGQNVTFRCDPISEHNRLYWYRQTLGQGPEFLTYFQNEAQLEKSRLLSDRFSAERPKGSFSTLEIQRTEQGDSAMYLCASSLVSGTGETRYFGPGTRLTVT.

This clonotype was seen repeatedly, ten times or more. The chain has TRBV12-3 or TRBV12-4 and TRBJ2-5; TRBD1 is a possible D gene (5 bases). Trimming removed 5 bases at V and 7 bases at J, with 14 bases between. The CDR3 extends over 13 amino acids. CDR3 nucleotide sequence: TGTGCCAGCAGTCCCCGCAGGGTGGGGACCCAGTACTTC. It encodes CASSPRRVGTQYF.

The chain links TRBV29-1 to TRBJ2-2, with a tentative D call TRBD1 (5 bases). The germline gives CDR1 SQVTM, CDR2 ANQGSEA. The CDR3 spans 17 residues. Between the trimmed V and J ends, which lost 1 base and 0 bases, there was a span of 15 bases. DNA for the CDR3: TGCAGCGTTGAAGGGGTTCAGGGAACCCCGAACACCGGGGAGCTGTTTTTT. Protein product: CSVEGVQGTPNTGELFF.